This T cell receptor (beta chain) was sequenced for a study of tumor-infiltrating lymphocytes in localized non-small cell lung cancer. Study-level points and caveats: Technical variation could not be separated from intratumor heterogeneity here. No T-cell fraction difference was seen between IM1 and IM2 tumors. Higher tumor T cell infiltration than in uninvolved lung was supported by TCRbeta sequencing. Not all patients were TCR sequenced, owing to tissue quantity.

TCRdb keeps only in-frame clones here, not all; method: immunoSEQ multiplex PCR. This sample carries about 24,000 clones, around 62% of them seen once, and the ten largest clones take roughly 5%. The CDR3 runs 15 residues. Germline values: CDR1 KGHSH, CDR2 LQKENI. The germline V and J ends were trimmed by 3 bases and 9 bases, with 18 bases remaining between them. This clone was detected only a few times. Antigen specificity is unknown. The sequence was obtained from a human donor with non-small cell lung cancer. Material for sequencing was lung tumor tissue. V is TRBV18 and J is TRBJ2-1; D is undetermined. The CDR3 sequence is CASSPFETSYGEQFF. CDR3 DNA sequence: TGTGCCAGCTCACCGTTTGAGACAAGTTATGGTGAGCAGTTCTTC.